This entry concerns a single TCR beta chain. Its antigen remains unidentified. This specimen comes from a study of graft-versus-host responses after intestinal transplantation. Across the whole study: Recipients obtained multivisceral, liver-intestinal, or isolated intestinal transplants. The study gave all recipients anti-thymocyte globulin induction, then tacrolimus and steroids for about 3 years. Study-level findings and limits: Maximum circulating GvH clone levels tracked with early post-transplant HvG decreases. Some GvH clones were seen earlier in gut or blood, suggesting intestinal origin.

Germline V lookup: CDR1 ENHRY, CDR2 SYGVKD. V shed 1 base and J shed 5 bases, with 5 bases lying between them. The CDR3 is made up of 12 amino acids. Measured with immunoSEQ multiplex PCR; TCRdb has only the in-frame clones, and not every one. The sample comprises about 120,000 clones, approximately 90% of which are singletons, and about 0.18% rests with the top ten. The chain combines TRBV10-3 with TRBJ1-2; the D is unclear. Sample: unstimulated CD4+ T cells sorted from spleen or lymph node cells, taken before intestinal transplant. This receptor was obtained from a human donor who received an intestinal transplant. The CDR3 nucleotides are TGTGCCATCAGTGAGTATCCGTATGGCTACACCTTC. Its translation is CAISEYPYGYTF.